The rows below give T cell receptor beta chains drawn from one sample of a study of OX40 agonist ivuxolimab in advanced cancers. Clones were sequenced by immunoSEQ multiplex PCR, and TCRdb holds only the in-frame ones, with some missing. This repertoire shows approximately 33,000 clones, 70% to 90% found once; its top ten account for 38%. The material was CD4+ or CD8+ T cells sorted from blood, obtained in a trial of the OX40 agonist ivuxolimab. The receptors stem from an adult with an advanced solid tumor such as melanoma, head and neck, liver or kidney cancer. Both conserved end residues are part of each CDR3. A D gene is named only where the DNA matches it firmly. Not all rows give a size; the values are once, few, many and, for expanded clones, a class.

TRBV21-1,TRBJ2-3,NA,NA,TGTGCCAGCAGCAAAGGGACTAGCGGGAGGGCAGATACGCAGTATTTT,CASSKGTSGRADTQYF
TRBV5-4,TRBJ2-2,NA,NA,TGTGCCAGCCCGGGCCGGAGATTCTTCACCGGGGAGCTGTTTTTT,CASPGRRFFTGELFF
TRBV7-3,TRBJ2-3,NA,NA,TGTGCCAGCAGCTTGGACACAGATACGCAGTATTTT,CASSLDTDTQYF
TRBV11-2,TRBJ2-1,TRBD2,once,TGTGCCAGCAGCTTAGATGGGCTAGCGGGTGGGGGTGAGCAGTTCTTC,CASSLDGLAGGGEQFF
TRBV6-1,TRBJ1-5,NA,NA,TGTGCCAGCAGTGAGACAAATAGCAATCAGCCCCAGCATTTT,CASSETNSNQPQHF
TRBV25-1,TRBJ2-7,NA,NA,TGTGCCAGCAGGGAGGGGAGCTCCTACGAGCAGTACTTC,CASREGSSYEQYF
TRBV6-5,TRBJ2-2,NA,once,TGTGCCAGCAGTTACCGTGGCAGCGAGCTGTTTTTT,CASSYRGSELFF
TRBV5-6,TRBJ2-7,TRBD1,NA,TGTGCCAGCAGAAGCGCAGGGGGCATCTACGAGCAGTACTTC,CASRSAGGIYEQYF
TRBV11-2,TRBJ2-1,NA,NA,TGTGCCAGCAGCTCAGGGTACAATGAGCAGTTCTTC,CASSSGYNEQFF
TRBV6-6,TRBJ2-7,TRBD2,NA,TGTGCCAGCTCAACTAGCGGATACTCCTACGAGCAGTACTTC,CASSTSGYSYEQYF
TRBV4-1,TRBJ2-1,NA,NA,TGCGCCAGCAGCCATGGGGTGAGCCCCGACAATGAGCAGTTCTTC,CASSHGVSPDNEQFF
TRBV5-6,TRBJ2-7,NA,NA,TGTGCCAGCAGCTTGGGGACGGGAAAACTCTCCTACGAGCAGTACTTC,CASSLGTGKLSYEQYF
TRBV10-2,TRBJ1-2,NA,NA,TGCGCCAGCGGCTACAGAGTTCTGAACTATGGCTACACCTTC,CASGYRVLNYGYTF
TRBV2,TRBJ2-7,TRBD1,many,TGTGCCAGTAAACCGGGACAGGGTTACTACGAGCAGTACTTC,CASKPGQGYYEQYF
TRBV9,TRBJ2-7,NA,NA,TGTGCCAGCAGCCCCTCTGATTCTCCAAGGGAGGAGCAGTACTTC,CASSPSDSPREEQYF
TRBV14,TRBJ1-2,NA,NA,TGTGCCAGCAGCCAAGTTAGGGGCGGAGGCTATGGCTACACCTTC,CASSQVRGGGYGYTF
TRBV7-3,TRBJ2-1,TRBD2,once,TGTGCCAGCAGCTTAACGAGGCCTAGCGGGAGACACAATGAGCAGTTCTTC,CASSLTRPSGRHNEQFF
TRBV11-2,TRBJ2-2,TRBD2,NA,TGTGCCAGCAGCTTAGATCTGGGTAGCGGGCTTTTCGGGGAGCTGTTTTTT,CASSLDLGSGLFGELFF
TRBV27,TRBJ1-2,NA,NA,TGTGCCACCTGGGACACCTTCACTGGCTACACCTTC,CATWDTFTGYTF